These T cell receptor beta chains were read from a single sample in a study of vaccination and CD4 T cells after COVID-19. TCRdb itself ran the PCR reads through MiXCR, one entry per CDR3 protein. This table holds about 16,000 distinct CDR3 sequences, about 68% found once. These receptors lack a known antigen. Sequencing used CD4+ T cells from blood, cultured in vitro, obtained after SARS-CoV-2 vaccination. Receptors were obtained from a human donor who received a COVID-19 vaccine. Both conserved end residues are part of each CDR3. For some rows the clone size is stated as once, few or many, or as a class when expanded; others skip it.

J | size | V | CDR3
TRBJ2-5 | . | TRBV6-5 | CASSYSGIAGSETQYF
TRBJ1-2 | . | TRBV20-1 | CSARDMVRTGGGYTF
TRBJ1-5 | . | TRBV2 | CASSDGYSNQPQHF
TRBJ2-7 | . | TRBV20-1 | CSASRGPYEQYF
TRBJ1-3 | . | TRBV6-4 | CALGGSGNTIYF
TRBJ1-1 | . | TRBV20-1 | CSARGGGLITEAFF
TRBJ2-5 | . | TRBV19 | CASSTEQGTETQYF
TRBJ1-5 | . | TRBV6-1 | CASTPGPGQPQHF
TRBJ2-3 | once | TRBV19 | CASREVRTDTQYF
TRBJ1-2 | once | TRBV20-1 | CSARDFSKGQGGYGYTF
TRBJ2-3 | medium-sized | TRBV20-1 | CSAATVSGGARDTQYF
TRBJ1-2 | . | TRBV25-1 | CASSGTVNYGYTF
TRBJ2-1 | . | TRBV19 | CASSMVNNEQFF
TRBJ2-2 | few | TRBV11-2 | CASSSRTTNTGELFF
TRBJ2-3 | . | TRBV19 | CARRGQGPVSTDTQYF
TRBJ1-3 | . | TRBV6-1 | CASSEMGNTIYF
TRBJ1-2 | once | TRBV19 | CASSITGTTYGYTF
TRBJ2-7 | . | TRBV7-4 | CASSLIWRSSYEQYF
TRBJ1-6 | medium-sized | TRBV6-1 | CASSRQGAFPSSSYNSPLHF
TRBJ1-1 | . | TRBV7-2 | CASSLGLSRPEAFF
TRBJ1-3 | medium-sized | TRBV30 | CAWSGPGSGNTIYF
TRBJ1-4 | few | TRBV20-1 | CSARDLRATNEKLFF
TRBJ1-3 | . | TRBV12-3/TRBV12-4 | CAILQGNGNTIYF
TRBJ1-2 | once | TRBV6-1 | CASSHGYGGYTF
TRBJ1-6 | once | TRBV12-3/TRBV12-4 | CASSRARTPTYNSPLHF
TRBJ2-2 | . | TRBV11-3 | CASSQRQGATGELFF
TRBJ1-2 | few | TRBV19 | CASLGSWGYGYTF
TRBJ2-3 | . | TRBV6-1 | CASRHTSRSTDTQYF
TRBJ1-2 | . | TRBV6-1 | CASSVGRTFYGYTF
TRBJ1-1 | . | TRBV27 | CASSNLTGVATEAFF
TRBJ2-1 | once | TRBV5-1 | CASSFLAGGASEQFF
TRBJ1-3 | . | TRBV6-5 | CASSSQRGNTIYF
TRBJ1-2 | . | TRBV12-3/TRBV12-4 | CASSRNRGEANYGYTF
TRBJ1-1 | . | TRBV18 | CASSPGQITEAFF
TRBJ1-1 | . | TRBV10-3 | CAISEFSTGDTEAFF
TRBJ1-2 | few | TRBV20-1 | CSASLEPEGDYGYTF
TRBJ1-2 | . | TRBV19 | CASSILGAAKGYTF
TRBJ1-5 | once | TRBV10-3 | CAISGVKDQPQHF
TRBJ1-5 | . | TRBV6-2/TRBV6-3 | CASSFPGQGQPQHF
TRBJ2-3 | few | TRBV20-1 | CSARGIDTQYF
TRBJ1-1 | . | TRBV6-5 | CASRGRGTLLTNTEAFF
TRBJ1-2 | . | TRBV19 | CASSIVATYGYTF
TRBJ2-2 | . | TRBV6-5 | CASSYLGLTGELFF
TRBJ2-5 | . | TRBV7-2 | CASSRVGGGTQYF
TRBJ2-5 | . | TRBV25-1 | CASSEVTGGAETQYF